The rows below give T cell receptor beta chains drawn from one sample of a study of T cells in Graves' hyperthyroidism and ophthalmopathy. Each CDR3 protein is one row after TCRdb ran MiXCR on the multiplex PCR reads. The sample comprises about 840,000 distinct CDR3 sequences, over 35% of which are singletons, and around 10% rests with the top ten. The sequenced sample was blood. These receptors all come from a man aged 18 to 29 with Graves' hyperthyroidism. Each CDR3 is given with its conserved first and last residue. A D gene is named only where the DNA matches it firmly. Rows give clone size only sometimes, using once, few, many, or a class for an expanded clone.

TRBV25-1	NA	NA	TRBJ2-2	CASSARTANTGELFF	TGTGCCAGCAGTGCACGGACAGCGAACACCGGGGAGCTGTTTTTT
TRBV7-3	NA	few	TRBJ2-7	CASSLTTDYEQYF	TGTGCCAGCAGCTTAACGACGGATTACGAGCAGTACTTC
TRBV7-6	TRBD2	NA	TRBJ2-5	CASSLTRGGLETQYF	TGTGCCAGCAGCTTAACGCGGGGGGGCCTAGAGACCCAGTACTTC
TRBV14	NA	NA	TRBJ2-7	CASSPVLRDPEQYF	TGTGCCAGCAGCCCAGTTCTCAGGGACCCCGAGCAGTACTTC
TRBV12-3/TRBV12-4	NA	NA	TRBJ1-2	CASAMKRGSYGYTF	TGTGCCAGCGCCATGAAGAGGGGCTCCTATGGCTACACCTTC
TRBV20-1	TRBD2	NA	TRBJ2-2	CSAGGTTNGELFF	TGCAGTGCTGGCGGGACTACAAACGGGGAGCTGTTTTTT
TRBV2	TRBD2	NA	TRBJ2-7	CASSEGGRGYEQYF	TGTGCCAGCAGTGAAGGCGGGAGAGGGTACGAGCAGTACTTC
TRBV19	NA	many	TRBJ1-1	CASSIAMNTEAFF	TGTGCCAGTAGTATCGCCATGAACACTGAAGCTTTCTTT
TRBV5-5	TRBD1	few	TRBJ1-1	CASSRQGGLEAFF	TGTGCCAGCAGCCGACAGGGGGGACTTGAAGCTTTCTTT
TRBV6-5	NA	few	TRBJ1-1	CASSYSDMNTEAFF	TGTGCCAGCAGTTACTCAGATATGAACACTGAAGCTTTCTTT
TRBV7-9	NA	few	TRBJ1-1	CASSLAGPWGVNTEAFF	TGTGCCAGCAGCTTAGCCGGACCCTGGGGTGTGAACACTGAAGCTTTCTTT
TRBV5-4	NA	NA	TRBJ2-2	CASSLAIHRTGELFF	TGTGCCAGCAGCTTGGCCATCCACCGCACCGGGGAGCTGTTTTTT
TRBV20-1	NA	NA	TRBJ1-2	CSASLWVNQPYGYTF	TGCAGTGCTAGCCTCTGGGTCAATCAGCCCTATGGCTACACCTTC
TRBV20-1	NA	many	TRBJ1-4	CSARDHGATNEKLFF	TGCAGTGCTAGAGATCATGGAGCAACTAATGAAAAACTGTTTTTT
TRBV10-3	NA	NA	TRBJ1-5	CAISESRGVNQPQHF	TGTGCCATCAGTGAGTCGAGGGGAGTCAATCAGCCCCAGCATTTT
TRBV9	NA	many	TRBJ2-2	CASSIRTGANTGELFF	TGTGCCAGCAGCATTCGAACGGGGGCGAACACCGGGGAGCTGTTTTTT
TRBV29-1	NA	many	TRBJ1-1	CSSRGTANTEAFF	TGCAGCTCCCGGGGGACGGCGAACACTGAAGCTTTCTTT
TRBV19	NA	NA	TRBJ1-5	CASSRNTGLMWNQPQHF	TGTGCCAGTAGTAGGAACACGGGTTTAATGTGGAATCAGCCCCAGCATTTT
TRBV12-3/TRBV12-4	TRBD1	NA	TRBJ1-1	CASSSGTGLSTEAFF	TGTGCCAGCAGTTCGGGGACAGGGTTGAGCACTGAAGCTTTCTTT
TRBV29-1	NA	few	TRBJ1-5	CSVEEGWGQPQHF	TGCAGCGTTGAAGAGGGGTGGGGTCAGCCCCAGCATTTT
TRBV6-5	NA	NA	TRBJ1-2	CASSLGIDRKIYGYTF	TGTGCCAGCAGTTTAGGGATCGACAGAAAGATCTATGGCTACACCTTC
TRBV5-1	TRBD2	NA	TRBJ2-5	CASSVAGTSGEETQYF	TGCGCCAGCAGCGTCGCCGGGACTAGCGGCGAAGAGACCCAGTACTTC
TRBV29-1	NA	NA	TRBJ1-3	CSVNIGLSGNTIYF	TGCAGCGTCAACATCGGACTCTCTGGAAACACCATATATTTT
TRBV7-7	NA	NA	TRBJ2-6	CAAGSGANVLTF	TGTGCCGCGGGCTCTGGGGCCAACGTCCTGACTTTC
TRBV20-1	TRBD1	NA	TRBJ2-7	CSAFTGGQYF	TGCAGTGCGTTTACAGGGGGGCAGTACTTC
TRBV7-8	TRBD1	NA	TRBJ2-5	CASSLLDRGQETQYF	TGTGCCAGCAGCTTACTGGACAGGGGGCAAGAGACCCAGTACTTC
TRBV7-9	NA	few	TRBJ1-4	CASSLDRVPNEKLFF	TGTGCCAGCAGCTTAGACAGGGTCCCTAATGAAAAACTGTTTTTT
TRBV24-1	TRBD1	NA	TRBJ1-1	CATSDFMPVADRVNTEAFF	TGTGCCACCAGTGATTTTATGCCGGTCGCGGACAGGGTGAACACTGAAGCTTTCTTT
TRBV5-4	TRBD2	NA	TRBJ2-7	CASGGGTSGFEQYF	TGTGCCAGCGGGGGGGGGACTAGCGGGTTTGAGCAGTACTTC
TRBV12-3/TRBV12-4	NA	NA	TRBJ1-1	CTSRPDRPPSEAFF	TGTACCAGCAGACCCGACAGGCCTCCTTCTGAAGCTTTCTTT
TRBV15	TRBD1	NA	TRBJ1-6	CATSSGTGRSPLHF	TGTGCCACCAGCAGCGGGACAGGAAGATCACCCCTCCACTTT
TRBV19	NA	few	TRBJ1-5	CASSDWGASNQPQHF	TGTGCCAGTAGTGACTGGGGTGCGAGCAATCAGCCCCAGCATTTT
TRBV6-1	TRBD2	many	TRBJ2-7	CASSPGLVYEQYF	TGTGCCAGCAGCCCCGGACTAGTCTACGAGCAGTACTTC
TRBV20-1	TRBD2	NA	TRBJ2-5	CSASSSGQEAQYF	TGCAGTGCTAGTTCTAGCGGCCAAGAGGCCCAGTACTTC
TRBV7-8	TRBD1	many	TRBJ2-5	CASSLGTGGAETQYF	TGTGCCAGCAGCTTAGGAACAGGGGGCGCGGAGACCCAGTACTTC
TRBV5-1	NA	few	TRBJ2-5	CASSWSGAQETQYF	TGCGCCAGCAGCTGGTCGGGGGCCCAAGAGACCCAGTACTTC
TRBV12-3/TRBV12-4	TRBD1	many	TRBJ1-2	CASSSPGQGYYGYTF	TGTGCCAGCAGTTCCCCGGGACAGGGCTACTATGGCTACACCTTC
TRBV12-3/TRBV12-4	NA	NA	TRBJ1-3	CASTASRGIYF	TGTGCCAGCACCGCGTCCCGGGGCATATATTTT
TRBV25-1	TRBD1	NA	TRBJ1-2	CASGQGAGYTF	TGTGCCTCGGGACAGGGGGCTGGCTACACCTTC
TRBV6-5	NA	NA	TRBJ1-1	CASSYRGEMGTEAFF	TGTGCCAGCAGTTATCGTGGGGAAATGGGCACTGAAGCTTTCTTT
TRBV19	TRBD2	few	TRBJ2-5	CASSISSGGWETQYF	TGTGCCAGTAGTATCTCTAGCGGGGGGTGGGAGACCCAGTACTTC
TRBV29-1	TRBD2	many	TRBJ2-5	CSVELAGEQETQYF	TGCAGCGTTGAGCTAGCGGGGGAACAAGAGACCCAGTACTTC
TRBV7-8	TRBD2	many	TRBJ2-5	CASSRSSGSSETQYF	TGTGCCAGCAGCCGGTCTAGCGGGAGTTCTGAGACCCAGTACTTC
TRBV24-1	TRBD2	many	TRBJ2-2	CATSDPRTRSEELFF	TGTGCCACCAGTGACCCTAGGACTAGGTCAGAGGAGCTGTTTTTT
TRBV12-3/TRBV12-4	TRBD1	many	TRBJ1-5	CASTPGQGNQPQHF	TGTGCCAGCACCCCGGGACAGGGAAATCAGCCCCAGCATTTT
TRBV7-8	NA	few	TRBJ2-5	CASSRSSRGQETQYF	TGTGCCAGCAGCCGGTCGTCGAGGGGCCAAGAGACCCAGTACTTC
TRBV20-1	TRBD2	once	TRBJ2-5	CSAWGLAVQETQYF	TGCAGTGCTTGGGGACTAGCGGTACAAGAGACCCAGTACTTC
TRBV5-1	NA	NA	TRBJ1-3	CASSDGTVSGNTIYF	TGTGCCAGCAGCGATGGGACCGTCTCTGGAAACACCATATATTTT
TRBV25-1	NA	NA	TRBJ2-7	CASSYSGVLGRGEEQYF	TGTGCCAGCAGTTACTCCGGGGTGTTGGGCAGGGGTGAGGAGCAGTACTTC